This TCR beta chain was recovered during a study of control samples from healthy donors and cancer patients. This CDR3 spans 16 amino acids. Trimming took off 5 bases at V and 0 bases at J, with 11 bases between the two ends. In germline, CDR1 is SEHNR, CDR2 FQNEAQ (reference sequence). Profiling relied on immunoSEQ multiplex PCR, and the TCRdb table lists in-frame clones only, not all of them. The sample lists some 130,000 clones, roughly 90% seen once, with around 2.1% in the top ten. The sequenced sample was blood. The V gene is TRBV7-9, the J gene TRBJ2-6; no firm D call. This receptor was identified in a woman aged 50 to 65 in good health. The CDR3: CASSGRSYSGANVLTF. The CDR3 region has the DNA TGTGCCAGCAGCGGGCGGTCCTACTCTGGGGCCAACGTCCTGACTTTC.